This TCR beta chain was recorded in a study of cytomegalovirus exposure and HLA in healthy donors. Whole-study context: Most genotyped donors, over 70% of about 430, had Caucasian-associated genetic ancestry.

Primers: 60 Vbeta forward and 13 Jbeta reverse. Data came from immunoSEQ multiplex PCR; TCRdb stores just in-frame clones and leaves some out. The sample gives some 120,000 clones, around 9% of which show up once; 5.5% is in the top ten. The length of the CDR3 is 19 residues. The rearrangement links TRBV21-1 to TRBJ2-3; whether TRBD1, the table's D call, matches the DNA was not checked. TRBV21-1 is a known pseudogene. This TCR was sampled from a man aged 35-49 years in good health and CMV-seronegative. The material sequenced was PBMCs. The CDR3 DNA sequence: TGTGCCAGCACCAGGAGGCCTACAGGGGAGCGTGAAGGCACAGATACGCAGTATTTT. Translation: CASTRRPTGEREGTDTQYF.